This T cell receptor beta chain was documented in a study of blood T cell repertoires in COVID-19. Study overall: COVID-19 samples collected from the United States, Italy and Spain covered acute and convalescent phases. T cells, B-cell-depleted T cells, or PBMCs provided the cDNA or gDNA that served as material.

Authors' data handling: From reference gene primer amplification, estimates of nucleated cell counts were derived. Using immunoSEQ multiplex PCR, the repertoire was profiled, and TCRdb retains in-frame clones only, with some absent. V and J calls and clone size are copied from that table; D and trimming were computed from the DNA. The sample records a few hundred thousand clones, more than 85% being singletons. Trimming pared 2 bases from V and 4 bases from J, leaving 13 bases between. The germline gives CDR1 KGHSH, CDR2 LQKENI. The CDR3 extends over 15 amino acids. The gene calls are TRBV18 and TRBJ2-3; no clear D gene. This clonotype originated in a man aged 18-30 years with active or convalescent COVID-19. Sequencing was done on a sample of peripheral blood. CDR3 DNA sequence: TGTGCCAGCTCACCAAGAAAGGAGTGGGCAGATACGCAGTATTTT. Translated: CASSPRKEWADTQYF.